This T cell receptor beta chain stems from a study of blood T cell repertoires in COVID-19 (dated by TCRdb to 2018 to 2020). Broadly, across the study: Samples covering the acute and convalescent phases of COVID-19 were provided by collaborators in the United States, Italy and Spain. Deeply sampled blood TCRbeta repertoires from subjects exposed to, actively infected with, or recovered from COVID-19 were included in the dataset. Nearly every sample came with metadata listing a de-identified subject ID, COVID-19 status, age in years and sex. The repertoires were released in a freely available public database intended as a resource for research on the immune response to SARS-CoV-2. The material from the prospective study consisted of cDNA or gDNA derived from T cells, B-cell-depleted T cells, or PBMCs. Where available, HLA class I and class II types were taken from metadata supplied by the sample provider and were not determined by assay-based typing. Samples came from the ongoing ImmuneRACE study (first 160 participants) plus 1,254 subjects from 6 global collaborators.

Turning to this clone: Its target antigen remains unknown. Per-nucleotide qualities are absent, and no much larger clonotype sits a single base away.

Broad study findings and their caveats: Clinical and demographic metadata were provided uncurated, with the amount varying by source and participant.

TCRbeta CDR3 regions were amplified from genomic DNA by means of the immunoSEQ Assay, a bias-controlled multiplex PCR. The authors' pipeline ran thus. The number of nucleated cells in each sample was estimated by amplification of reference gene primers within the assay. Sequence reads were collapsed and filtered to measure the absolute abundance of every unique TCRbeta CDR3 rearrangement. For each sample, productive Simpson clonality was calculated by taking the square root of Simpson's diversity index across productive rearrangements. This immuneACCESS table, as held by TCRdb, lists in-frame sequences with V and J called but not all clones. Of the missing ones, under half trace to an unresolved V gene in checked studies; the others have no known cause. V and J calls and clone size follow that table, whereas D and trimming were derived from the DNA. Recorded for this sample are tens of thousands of clones; roughly 71% of them occurred a single time. The ten largest clones represent approximately 30% of the sample.

The CDR3 runs 15 amino acids, cysteine and phenylalanine included. Just the 45-base CDR3 DNA is kept, in frame starting at base 1. Here V drops 6 bases and J drops 2 bases, and the junction holds 6 bases not matched to any gene. In the germline V gene, CDR1 corresponds to SNHLY and CDR2 to FYNNEI. Collaborating institutions collected whole blood in K2EDTA tubes following their own protocols. Collaborator samples were shipped for TCRbeta analysis as frozen whole blood, isolated PBMCs, or DNA extracted from either sample type. The V and J genes are TRBV2 and TRBJ2-3; 9 middle bases align to TRBD2. Sequenced: peripheral blood. This receptor was obtained from a woman older than 75 with acute or convalescent COVID-19. The DNA sequence is TGTGCCAGCAGGTTGCTAGCGGGAACCACAGATACGCAGTATTTT. It translates to CASRLLAGTTDTQYF.